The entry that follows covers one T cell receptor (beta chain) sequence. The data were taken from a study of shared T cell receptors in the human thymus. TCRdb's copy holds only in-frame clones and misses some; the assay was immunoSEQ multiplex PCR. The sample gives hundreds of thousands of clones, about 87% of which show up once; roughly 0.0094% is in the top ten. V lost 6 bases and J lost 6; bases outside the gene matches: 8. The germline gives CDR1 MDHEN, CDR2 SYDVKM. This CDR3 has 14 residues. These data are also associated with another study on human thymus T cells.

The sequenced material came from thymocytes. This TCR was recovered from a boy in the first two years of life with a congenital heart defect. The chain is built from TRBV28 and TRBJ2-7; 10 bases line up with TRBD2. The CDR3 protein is CASRPGTSASEQYF. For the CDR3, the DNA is TGTGCCAGCAGACCCGGGACTAGCGCAAGCGAGCAGTACTTC.